A single sample gave rise to the 14 T cell receptor beta chains below, sequenced in a study of cytomegalovirus exposure and HLA in healthy donors (dated by TCRdb to about 2017). The library came from the immunoSEQ multiplex PCR assay. For the multiplex PCR, a mixture combining 60 forward primers for TCR Vbeta segments and 13 reverse primers for TCR Jbeta segments was used. TCRdb's version of the immuneACCESS table is confined to in-frame rearrangements and falls short of the full clone set. An unresolved V gene accounts for under half of the shortfall where checked; the remainder is of unknown origin. In all, the sample holds 250,000 or so clones, and over 65% of those were seen once. The ten largest clones add up to over 1% of the sample. The specimen sequenced was PBMCs. The receptors originated from a human donor in good health.

The chain is built from TRBV7-9 and TRBJ2-7; maybe TRBD1 (6 bases). Germline CDR1 and CDR2: SEHNR and FQNEAQ (reference sequence). Trimming removed 1 base at V and 5 bases at J, with 12 bases between. The CDR3 extends over 14 amino acids. CDR3 bases: TGTGCCAGCAGCTTAGAAAGGACAGTTGACGAGCAGTACTTC. It codes for CASSLERTVDEQYF.

The chain links TRBV11-2 to TRBJ1-1, with D possibly being TRBD1 (5 bases). Germline V lookup: CDR1 SGHAT, CDR2 FQNNGV. The CDR3 runs to 12 residues. V lost 1 base to trimming and J lost 11 bases, with 11 bases between them. The CDR3 region has the DNA TGTGCCAGCAGCTTAGGGGGGGTGGAGGCTTTCTTT. This encodes CASSLGGVEAFF.

The rearrangement joins TRBV9 to TRBJ2-5; 7 bases are a match to TRBD2. The germline gives CDR1 SGDLS, CDR2 YYNGEE. V lost 3 bases and J lost 4; bases outside the gene matches: 9. The CDR3 sequence is 15 residues long. This CDR3 is CASSAGGGSGETQYF. The CDR3 DNA follows: TGTGCCAGCAGCGCGGGAGGCGGATCTGGAGAGACCCAGTACTTC.

The chain has TRBV11-1 and TRBJ2-1; D remains unclear. With 3 bases removed from V and 6 bases from J, the gap between germline ends came to 9 bases. The germline V gene encodes CDR1 SGHAT and CDR2 FQDESV (reference sequence). The CDR3 sequence is 13 residues long. The CDR3 nucleotides are TGTGCCAGCAGCTTCTCCTTGGCCAATGAGCAGTTCTTC. This codes for CASSFSLANEQFF.

V is TRBV19 and J is TRBJ2-2; D is possibly TRBD1 (6 bases). The CDR3 has 13 amino acids. Between the trimmed V and J ends, which lost 10 bases and 4 bases, there was a span of 13 bases. Germline lookup yields CDR1 LNHDA and CDR2 SQIVND (reference sequence). The CDR3 DNA sequence: TGTGCCACCAGGGGACAATTCACCGGGGAGCTGTTTTTT. Its translation: CATRGQFTGELFF. Together with reference TRBV19 and TRBJ2-2, the CDR3 gives the full variable domain: DGGITQSPKYLFRKEGQNVTLSCEQNLNHDAMYWYRQDPGQGLRLIYYSQIVNDFQKGDIAEGYSVSREKKESFPLTVTSAQKNPTAFYLCATRGQFTGELFFGEGSRLTVL.

The gene calls are TRBV6-1 and TRBJ1-1, with D tentatively TRBD1 (6 bases). The CDR3 is 14 amino acids. CDR1 and CDR2 from the germline V gene are MNHNS and SASEGT. V lost 6 bases to trimming and J lost 3 bases, with 14 bases between them. The CDR3 reads CASSVWGRDTEAFF. CDR3 in DNA: TGTGCCAGCAGCGTATGGGGGCGGGACACTGAAGCTTTCTTT.

The chain links TRBV2 to TRBJ1-2; 10 positions match TRBD1. The CDR3 sequence is 16 residues long. The V segment lost 4 bases and the J segment 7 bases; nucleotides outside the gene matches: 12. Germline-derived CDR1 and CDR2 are SNHLY and FYNNEI. CDR3 coding DNA: TGTGCCAGCAGTGCCGCGCCGGGACAGGGGATCAGTGGCTACACCTTC. Translation: CASSAAPGQGISGYTF. Filled out from reference TRBV2 and TRBJ1-2, the complete variable domain reads EPEVTQTPSHQVTQMGQEVILRCVPISNHLYFYWYRQILGQKVEFLVSFYNNEISEKSEIFDDQFSVERPDGSNFTLKIRSTKLEDSAMYFCASSAAPGQGISGYTFGSGTRLTVV.

V usage is TRBV19 and J usage is TRBJ2-7, with 12 bases identical to TRBD2. The V segment lost 4 bases and the J segment 0 bases; nucleotides outside the gene matches: 4. CDR3 length: 16 residues. CDR1 is LNHDA, CDR2 SQIVND, per germline (reference sequence). The CDR3 spells CASSKGTSGSSYEQYF. CDR3 DNA: TGTGCCAGTAGTAAAGGGACTAGCGGGTCCTCCTACGAGCAGTACTTC.

In this sample, this clone turned up once. The CDR3 protein is CAISTGGHTEAFF. The CDR3 coding sequence is TGTGCCATCAGTACAGGGGGTCATACTGAAGCTTTCTTT. This chain links TRBV10-3 with TRBJ1-1; TRBD1 matches 8 bases. Trimming cost V 5 bases and J 5 bases; bases outside gene matches: 4. From germline, CDR1 is ENHRY and CDR2 SYGVKD. This CDR3 has 13 residues.

The V call is TRBV6-5, the J call TRBJ2-1; 8 bases are a match to TRBD2. The length of the CDR3 is 13 residues. Germline CDR1 MNHEY, CDR2 SVGAGI. V lost 8 bases to trimming and J lost 7 bases; unmatched junction nucleotides: 7. CDR3 nucleotides: TGTGCCAGCCGACAAGCGGGAGCAAATGAGCAGTTCTTC. Translating gives CASRQAGANEQFF.

The genes are TRBV5-4 and TRBJ1-1, with 8 nucleotides matching TRBD1. There are 15 residues in the CDR3. V was pared by 0 bases and J by 4 bases, with 5 bases of the junction left unmatched. In germline, CDR1 is SGHNT, CDR2 YYREEE (reference sequence). The DNA of the CDR3 is TGTGCCAGCAGCTTGGTAGGCAGGGGGCGCACTGAAGCTTTCTTT. Its translation is CASSLVGRGRTEAFF.

On this clone itself: Relative to the germline gene, one junction end is altered; a read error may explain this. The chain recombines TRBV7-8 with TRBJ1-2; 7 bases agree with TRBD1. Per the germline V gene, CDR1 is SGHVS and CDR2 is FQNEAQ. The CDR3 extends over 13 amino acids. The CDR3 is CASSLSYRDRKDF. Written as DNA, the CDR3 is TGTGCCAGCAGCCTTTCTTACCGGGACAGAAAGGACTTC.

Concerning this clone itself: Mismatch with germline at one junction end may stem from a read error. This sequence joins TRBV7-9 and TRBJ1-2; D perhaps matches TRBD1 (5 bases). The CDR3 has 14 residues. CDR1 SEHNR and CDR2 FQNEAQ come from the germline V gene (reference sequence). The CDR3 loop is CSSSLGPGGYGYTF. The CDR3, as DNA: TGTTCCAGCAGCTTAGGGCCGGGGGGCTATGGCTACACCTTC.

In its sample, this clone was seen once. V and J are TRBV6-5 and TRBJ2-1; D is perhaps TRBD2 (6 bases). Germline values: CDR1 MNHEY, CDR2 SVGAGI. The V end was cut by 6 bases, the J end by 8 bases, with 20 bases between. The CDR3 covers 15 residues. The CDR3 DNA reads TGTGCCAGCAGGTCTCGGCGGGACGGCCCTCATGAGCAGTTCTTC. Translating it yields CASRSRRDGPHEQFF.